These 15 T cell receptor beta chains were all obtained from the same sample, sequenced in a study of OX40 agonist ivuxolimab in advanced cancers. Method: immunoSEQ multiplex PCR; TCRdb's copy keeps in-frame clones and lacks some. The data show tens of thousands of clones, about 90% seen once. The sample in question was CD4+ or CD8+ T cells sorted from blood, obtained in a trial of the OX40 agonist ivuxolimab. These receptors were obtained from an adult with an advanced solid tumor such as melanoma, head and neck, liver or kidney cancer.

DNA of the CDR3: TGCAGCGTTGAAGGAGTTTCAAGCGGCAACTACAATGAGCAGTTCTTC. The encoded protein is CSVEGVSSGNYNEQFF. J is TRBJ2-1 and V is TRBV29-1, with D perhaps TRBD2 (5 bases). Germline loops: CDR1 SQVTM, CDR2 ANQGSEA. This CDR3 region has 16 residues. Trimming shortened V by 1 base and J by 3 bases, and 16 bases separated the two germline ends.

This clone was picked up a small number of times. The rearrangement joins TRBV27 to TRBJ1-2, with 11 bases matching TRBD1. This CDR3 spans 15 amino acids. CDR1 MNHEY and CDR2 SMNVEV come from the germline V gene (reference sequence). V gave up 10 bases and J gave up 2 bases; unmatched junction bases: 9. CDR3: CATRTGGDANYGYTF. DNA for the CDR3: TGTGCCACACGGACAGGGGGCGATGCCAACTATGGCTACACCTTC.

The gene calls are TRBV7-9 and TRBJ2-1; 7 positions agree with TRBD2. Germline loops: CDR1 SEHNR, CDR2 FQNEAQ (reference sequence). This CDR3 spans 14 amino acids. Trimming cost V 5 bases and J 9 bases; bases outside gene matches: 10. The CDR3 DNA is TGTGCCAGCAGCCGAGTCGCGGGAGTCGGTGAGCAGTTCTTC. It translates to CASSRVAGVGEQFF.

The CDR3 reads CASSGAGTSGYNEQFF. CDR3 sequence (DNA): TGCGCCAGCAGCGGGGCCGGGACTAGCGGGTACAATGAGCAGTTCTTC. The rearrangement uses TRBV5-1 and TRBJ2-1, with 12 bases aligning to TRBD2. This CDR3 spans 16 amino acids. With 4 bases clipped from V and 4 bases from J, the junction kept 6 bases outside the gene matches. From germline, CDR1 is SGHRS and CDR2 YFSETQ.

This rearrangement joins TRBV7-2 to TRBJ2-3; TRBD2 matches 7 bases. The germline gives CDR1 SGHTA, CDR2 FQGNSA. The V segment lost 0 bases and the J segment 4 bases; nucleotides outside the gene matches: 4. The CDR3 runs 15 residues. CDR3 sequence reads: CASSLARTSADTQYF. The CDR3 DNA reads TGTGCCAGCAGCTTAGCCCGAACTAGCGCAGATACGCAGTATTTT.

The chain recombines TRBV6-6 with TRBJ2-7; D is perhaps TRBD2 (5 bases). Trimming removed 2 bases from V and 7 bases from J, with 9 bases in between. CDR1 is MNHNY and CDR2 is SVGAGI in the germline V gene (reference sequence). The CDR3 has 12 residues. DNA for the CDR3: TGTGCCAGCAGTTACGCCGGAGGAGAGCAGTACTTC. Residues: CASSYAGGEQYF.

This clone has a single count. The rearrangement joins TRBV7-8 to TRBJ1-1; D remains ambiguous. Germline V lookup: CDR1 SGHVS, CDR2 FQNEAQ. With 2 bases removed from V and 0 bases from J, the gap between germline ends came to 7 bases. The length of the CDR3 is 14 residues. The CDR3 protein is CASSLYSMNTEAFF. The CDR3, as DNA: TGTGCCAGCAGCTTATATTCCATGAACACTGAAGCTTTCTTT.

This clone has just a few counts. J is TRBJ2-1 and V is TRBV5-1; TRBD2 aligns across 8 bases. Germline lookup yields CDR1 SGHRS and CDR2 YFSETQ. Trimming took 4 bases from V and 6 from J; bases not matched to a gene: 9. The CDR3 is made up of 15 amino acids. CDR3 protein: CASSPTSAGANEQFF. The CDR3 DNA reads TGCGCCAGCAGCCCGACTAGCGCGGGGGCCAATGAGCAGTTCTTC.

The V call is TRBV6-6, the J call TRBJ1-5, with D tentatively TRBD1 (5 bases). Germline V lookup: CDR1 MNHNY, CDR2 SVGAGI (reference sequence). The CDR3 has 14 residues. The V end was cut by 7 bases, the J end by 5 bases, with 15 bases between. The CDR3 DNA follows: TGTGCCAGCACCCACGGGAAGGGGTATCAGCCCCAGCATTTT. Its protein is CASTHGKGYQPQHF.

Here the CDR3 DNA reads TGCGCCAGCAGCTTGGGGGAGCAAGAGACCCAGTACTTC. It yields the protein CASSLGEQETQYF. This chain joins TRBV5-1 and TRBJ2-5; tentatively, D is TRBD2 (5 bases). V lost 0 bases to trimming and J lost 2 bases, with 5 bases between them. Germline V gene data show CDR1 as SGHRS and CDR2 as YFSETQ. The CDR3 has 13 amino acids.

This chain links TRBV28 with TRBJ1-5, with a weak D call TRBD1 (6 bases). The CDR3 is 16 residues long. Germline CDR1 is MDHEN and CDR2 is SYDVKM. Trimming took 6 bases from V and 3 from J, leaving 18 bases between them. As DNA, the CDR3 is TGTGCCAGCAGCACTATCGCCAGGGGAGACAATCAGCCCCAGCATTTT. Protein product: CASSTIARGDNQPQHF. Full variable domain (rest looked up from reference TRBV28 and TRBJ1-5): DVKVTQSSRYLVKRTGEKVFLECVQDMDHENMFWYRQDPGLGLRLIYFSYDVKMKEKGDIPEGYSVSREKKERFSLILESASTNQTSMYLCASSTIARGDNQPQHFGDGTRLSIL.

The gene calls are TRBV7-9 and TRBJ1-1; D ambiguous. Per the germline V gene, CDR1 is SEHNR and CDR2 is FQNEAQ (reference sequence). V shed 6 bases and J shed 3 bases, with 8 bases lying between them. There are 12 residues in the CDR3. The CDR3 here is CASSSQYTEAFF. In nucleotides, the CDR3 is TGTGCCAGCAGTTCACAGTACACTGAAGCTTTCTTT.

V and J are TRBV4-2 and TRBJ1-2, with 8 nucleotides matching TRBD1. Germline-derived CDR1 and CDR2 are LGHNA and YNFKEQ. This CDR3 is 16 amino acids long. J was trimmed by 4 bases and V by 0 bases; bases with no gene match: 7. The CDR3 sequence: CASSQDSGGRGYGYTF. In DNA form, the CDR3 reads TGTGCCAGCAGCCAAGATTCAGGGGGCAGGGGCTATGGCTACACCTTC.

The rearrangement uses TRBV6-1 and TRBJ2-4; D unclear. The CDR3 has 14 residues. Trimming removed 5 bases at V and 3 bases at J, with 11 bases between. CDR1 MNHNS and CDR2 SASEGT come from the germline V gene. CDR3 protein: CASSTLQDKNIQYF. DNA of the CDR3: TGTGCCAGCAGTACACTCCAGGACAAAAACATTCAGTACTTC.

The chain links TRBV19 to TRBJ2-1; TRBD2 aligns across 9 bases. The CDR3 has 14 residues. CDR1 and CDR2 from the germline V gene are LNHDA and SQIVND (reference sequence). V was clipped by 6 bases and J by 5 bases; unmatched bases: 5. CDR3 DNA sequence: TGTGCCAGTAGGGGGACTAGCATCGACAATGAGCAGTTCTTC. It codes for CASRGTSIDNEQFF.